This T cell receptor beta chain was sequenced for a study of T cell responses to AZD1222 COVID-19 vaccine. Points on this clone: Its cognate antigen is unknown. Its ends do not fully match the called genes, so a read error is possible.

From germline, CDR1 is SSHAT and CDR2 FNYEAQ (reference sequence). CDR3 length: 16 amino acids. Findings and limits, study-wide: Increases in Spike-specific TCR breadth and depth were seen after two AZD1222 doses. Across spike, vaccine-associated CD4 TCRs were found, dominant at 160-218 and 743-854.

Libraries were prepared by immunoSEQ multiplex PCR; TCRdb keeps only in-frame clonotypes and omits some of them. This table holds roughly 150,000 clones, roughly 91% found once. This rearrangement joins TRBV7-7 to TRBJ2-1; 15 bases match TRBD2. The clonotype comes from an adult who received the AZD1222 COVID-19 vaccine. This sample comprised peripheral blood, obtained 28 days after the second AZD1222 dose. The CDR3 sequence is CASSLGGLAGGHEQFF. The CDR3 DNA reads as TGTGCTAGCAGCTTAGGAGGACTAGCGGGGGGGCATGAGCAGTTCTTC. The complete variable domain, with remaining parts taken from reference TRBV7-7 and TRBJ2-1, reads GAGVSQSPRYKVTKRGQDVTLRCDPISSHATLYWYQQALGQGPEFLTYFNYEAQPDKSGLPSDRFSAERPEGSISTLTIQRTEQRDSAMYRCASSLGGLAGGHEQFFGPGTRLTVL.